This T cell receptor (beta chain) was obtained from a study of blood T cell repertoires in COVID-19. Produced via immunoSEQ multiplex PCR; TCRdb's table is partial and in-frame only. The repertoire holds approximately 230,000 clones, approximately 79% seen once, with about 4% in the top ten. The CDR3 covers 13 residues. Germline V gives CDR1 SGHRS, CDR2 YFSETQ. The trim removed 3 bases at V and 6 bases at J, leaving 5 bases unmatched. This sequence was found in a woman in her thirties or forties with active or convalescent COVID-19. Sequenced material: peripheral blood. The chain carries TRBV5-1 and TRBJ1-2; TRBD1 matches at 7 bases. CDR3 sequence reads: CASSSPGTDGYTF. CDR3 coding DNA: TGCGCCAGCAGCTCGCCCGGGACAGATGGCTACACCTTC. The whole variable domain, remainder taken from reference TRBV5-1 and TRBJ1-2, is KAGVTQTPRYLIKTRGQQVTLSCSPISGHRSVSWYQQTPGQGLQFLFEYFSETQRNKGNFPGRFSGRQFSNSRSEMNVSTLELGDSALYLCASSSPGTDGYTFGSGTRLTVV.